Listed below are T cell receptor beta chains from one sample, sequenced in a study of long-term antiretroviral therapy in people with HIV. The table came from immunoSEQ multiplex PCR; TCRdb's copy has only in-frame clones and leaves some out. The profile shows approximately 25,000 clones, 70% to 90% of them singletons. Specimen: unsorted PBMCs, collected 4.8 years after starting antiretroviral therapy. These receptor sequences come from a man aged 35 to 55 with HIV. CDR3s include the opening cysteine and the closing phenylalanine or tryptophan. The order of the fields is clone size, J gene, V gene, CDR3 protein. Clone size is not always given. Where it is, it says once, few, many or a class for expanded clones.

>.|TRBJ2-2|TRBV10-3
CAISTGQSGTSGSKNTGELFF
>.|TRBJ1-5|TRBV6-1
CASSAREQGQPQHF
>.|TRBJ1-1|TRBV19
CASSGPMNTEAFF
>.|TRBJ1-2|TRBV30
CAWSVRVGYTF
>.|TRBJ2-7|TRBV2
CASSGSSVGEQYF
>.|TRBJ1-1|TRBV25-1
CASSGAVFTEAFF
>.|TRBJ2-2|TRBV6-5
CASMSWGEAGELFF
>.|TRBJ2-1|TRBV18
CASSPEGGVKGNEQFF
>.|TRBJ1-5|TRBV6-8
CASNNTGGNQPQHF
>.|TRBJ1-2|TRBV19
CASSSPYGYTF
>.|TRBJ2-2|TRBV5-1
CASSPLGQGAGHTGELFF
>.|TRBJ2-5|TRBV11-2
CAGSLRRQETQYF
>.|TRBJ1-1|TRBV2
CASSDVLLGAFF
>.|TRBJ2-3|TRBV12-5
CASGPGFATHTQYF
>.|TRBJ2-3|TRBV27
CASRPRGTPSTDTQYF
>once|TRBJ1-1|TRBV11-2
CASSFPGRYTEAFF
>few|TRBJ2-2|TRBV5-4
CASSVRQGVSTGELFF
>.|TRBJ1-5|TRBV27
CASSLSGTGGEAQHF
>.|TRBJ1-1|TRBV10-2
CASSESGASAEAFF
>once|TRBJ1-2|TRBV29-1
CSAGTGGYGYTF
>.|TRBJ2-7|TRBV19
CASSRGYEQYF
>.|TRBJ2-7|TRBV2
CASLGGAAYEQYF
>.|TRBJ2-1|TRBV4-1
CASSHPGEGWDEQFF
>.|TRBJ1-3|TRBV10-3
CAISEGQRNTIYF
>once|TRBJ2-7|TRBV28
CASSSLPGEQYF
>.|TRBJ2-2|TRBV5-5
CASSLLRLTGLNTGELFF
>.|TRBJ1-4|TRBV11-3
CASRVLGRDNEKLFF
>.|TRBJ2-7|TRBV2
CASLGSYEQYF
>.|TRBJ2-1|TRBV6-1
CASTVLAGMNNEQFF
>.|TRBJ1-1|TRBV19
CASSIERAVPGTNTEAFF
>.|TRBJ1-1|TRBV5-4
CASSLSTGAWFGAFF
>.|TRBJ2-7|TRBV19
CASSIRQGARDEQYF
>.|TRBJ2-5|TRBV10-2
CASSETHRGLETQYF
>.|TRBJ1-4|TRBV25-1
CASSEWGTNEKLFF
>.|TRBJ2-7|TRBV15
CATSLQASGSYEQYF
>.|TRBJ2-3|TRBV7-2
CASQSDRSTDTQYF
>.|TRBJ2-7|TRBV5-5
CASSPGQTYEQYF
>.|TRBJ1-5|TRBV6-1
CASKGGFNQPQHF
>.|TRBJ2-7|TRBV10-3
CAISLMGTANYEQYF
>.|TRBJ1-1|TRBV10-3
CAIRPGTGNTEAFF
>.|TRBJ2-5|TRBV5-4
CASSLPKSGTDPQYF
>few|TRBJ2-7|TRBV2
CASRLADYEQYF
>few|TRBJ2-7|TRBV7-9
CASSSRDGVYEQYF
>few|TRBJ2-2|TRBV28
CASSFTRFRTGELFF
>.|TRBJ1-2|TRBV6-1
CASSPPGANYGYTF
>.|TRBJ2-3|TRBV6-5
CASSPMGLAGDTQYF
>.|TRBJ2-7|TRBV2
CASSEPWSTVYEQYF
>.|TRBJ2-3|TRBV15
CATSRDRETDTQYF
>.|TRBJ2-7|TRBV6-1
CASSDRGFYEQYF
>.|TRBJ2-1|TRBV5-1
CASSLMGRHGDEQFF
>.|TRBJ1-3|TRBV2
CASRVGTAGNTIYF
>.|TRBJ2-1|TRBV11-2
CASSPPALLFEQFF
>few|TRBJ1-5|TRBV16
CASTEGGNQPQHF
>.|TRBJ2-7|TRBV28
CASSLSDSSYEQYF
>.|TRBJ2-5|TRBV5-4
CASSVGMSEETQYF